This TCR beta chain stems from a study of blood T cell repertoires in COVID-19. Measured with immunoSEQ multiplex PCR; TCRdb has only the in-frame clones, and not every one. The sample contains around 250,000 clones, around 88% of which appear only once. CDR1 and CDR2 from the germline V gene are MNHNY and SVGAGI (reference sequence). The CDR3 has 16 amino acids. V lost 4 bases to trimming and J lost 4 bases; unmatched junction nucleotides: 8. The chain uses TRBV6-6 and TRBJ1-2; the match to TRBD1 covers 11 bases. The sequencing input was peripheral blood. This TCR was sampled from a man aged 80 or over with acute or convalescent COVID-19. The chain's CDR3 is CASSSPDRGLGYGYTF. The CDR3 DNA sequence: TGTGCCAGCAGTTCCCCGGACAGGGGGCTGGGCTATGGCTACACCTTC.